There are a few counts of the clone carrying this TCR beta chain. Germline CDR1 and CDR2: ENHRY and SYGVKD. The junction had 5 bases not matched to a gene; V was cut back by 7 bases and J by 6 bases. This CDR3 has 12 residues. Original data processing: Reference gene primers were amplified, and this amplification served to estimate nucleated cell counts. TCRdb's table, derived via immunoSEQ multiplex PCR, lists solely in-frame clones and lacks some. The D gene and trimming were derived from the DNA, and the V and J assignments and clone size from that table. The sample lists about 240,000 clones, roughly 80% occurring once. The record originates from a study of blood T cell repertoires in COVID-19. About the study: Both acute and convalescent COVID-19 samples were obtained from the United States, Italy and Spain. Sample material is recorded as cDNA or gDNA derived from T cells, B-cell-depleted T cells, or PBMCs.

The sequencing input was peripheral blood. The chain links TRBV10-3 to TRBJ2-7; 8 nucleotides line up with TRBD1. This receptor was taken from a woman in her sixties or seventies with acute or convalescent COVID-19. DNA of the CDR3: TGTGCCATCAAGGGGGACAGGTTCGAGCAGTACTTC. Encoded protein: CAIKGDRFEQYF.